This T cell receptor (beta chain) emerged from a study of cytomegalovirus exposure and HLA in healthy donors. From germline, CDR1 is SGHRS and CDR2 YFSETQ. The CDR3 has 15 residues. The V and J ends lost 0 bases and 6 bases respectively, with 13 bases between them. Profiling relied on immunoSEQ multiplex PCR, and the TCRdb table lists in-frame clones only, not all of them. This table has under 200,000 clones, roughly 96% appearing once. Material: PBMCs. The chain is built from TRBV5-1 and TRBJ2-1; TRBD2 is a possible D gene (5 bases). The sequence was collected from a young woman in good health and CMV-seronegative. The CDR3 DNA reads as TGCGCCAGCAGCTTGGTAGCGCTTTCTAGCAATGAGCAGTTCTTC. It encodes CASSLVALSSNEQFF.